Each of the 8 T cell receptor beta chains below was sequenced from the same sample in a study of T cell responses to AZD1222 COVID-19 vaccine. Profiling relied on immunoSEQ multiplex PCR, and the TCRdb table lists in-frame clones only, not all of them. This sample carries around 160,000 clones, 92% of them seen once, and the ten largest clones take around 1%. Sequenced here: peripheral blood, sampled 28 days after the second AZD1222 dose. The receptors originated from an adult who received the AZD1222 COVID-19 vaccine.

CDR3 nucleotide sequence: TGTGCCTGGAGTGTACAAAGGGGAGTCGGTGAAAAACTGTTTTTT. It is translated as CAWSVQRGVGEKLFF. The V and J genes are TRBV30 and TRBJ1-4; tentatively, D is TRBD1 (5 bases). The CDR3 consists of 15 residues. Germline loops: CDR1 GTSNPN, CDR2 SVGIG (reference sequence). The V and J ends lost 0 bases and 7 bases respectively, with 15 bases between them.

V gene TRBV6-5 combines with J gene TRBJ1-2; D remains unclear. V lost 6 bases, J lost 0 bases, and 5 bases lay in between. The CDR3 sequence is 12 residues long. Germline V gene lookup returns CDR1 MNHEY and CDR2 SVGAGI. The CDR3 region is CASRGSNYGYTF. CDR3 sequence (DNA): TGTGCCAGCAGGGGATCTAACTATGGCTACACCTTC.

The gene calls are TRBV5-4 and TRBJ1-2, with TRBD1 identical over 9 bases. The V segment lost 1 base and the J segment 8 bases; nucleotides outside the gene matches: 9. This CDR3 is built from 15 residues. Germline CDR1 SGHNT, CDR2 YYREEE (reference sequence). The CDR3 sequence is CASSLWGQGIRGYTF. The CDR3 DNA is TGTGCCAGCAGCTTGTGGGGACAGGGAATCCGCGGCTACACCTTC.

V usage is TRBV19 and J usage is TRBJ1-2; perhaps TRBD1 as D (6 bases). Germline V gene lookup returns CDR1 LNHDA and CDR2 SQIVND (reference sequence). CDR3 length equals 12 residues. V lost 8 bases and J lost 2, with 9 bases in between. The CDR3 protein is CASSGQNYGYTF. The CDR3, as DNA: TGTGCCAGTTCAGGACAGAACTATGGCTACACCTTC.

This clone occurred a few times. The chain employs TRBV3-1 (or the pseudogene TRBV3-2) and TRBJ2-5; D may be TRBD2 (6 bases). The CDR3 covers 16 residues. The ends were cut back, 1 base at V and 4 bases at J, with 16 bases in the middle. The V gene's germline CDR1 is LGHDT and CDR2 YNNKEL (reference sequence). In DNA form, the CDR3 reads TGTGCCAGCAGCCAAGGGGAGGAGCAGCACATAGAGACCCAGTACTTC. Translating it yields CASSQGEEQHIETQYF.

This sequence joins TRBV11-2 and TRBJ1-4, with D tentatively TRBD1 (5 bases). V lost 1 base to trimming and J lost 8 bases, with 26 bases between them. From germline, CDR1 is SGHAT and CDR2 FQNNGV. This CDR3 is 19 amino acids long. CDR3 residues: CASSLAESGTMYPWEKLFF. CDR3 sequence (DNA): TGTGCCAGCAGCTTAGCGGAGTCCGGGACGATGTACCCATGGGAAAAACTGTTTTTT.

The chain carries TRBV6-6 and TRBJ2-7, with TRBD1 identical over 7 bases. The germline V gene has CDR1 MNHNY and CDR2 SVGAGI (reference sequence). V lost 5 bases and J lost 4; bases outside the gene matches: 8. CDR3 size: 14 residues. CDR3 sequence: CASSHPTGLYEQYF. CDR3 bases: TGTGCCAGCAGTCATCCGACAGGGCTGTACGAGCAGTACTTC.

This clone is medium-sized within its sample. The J gene is TRBJ1-6, the V gene TRBV7-8; D is possibly TRBD1 (6 bases). Germline values: CDR1 SGHVS, CDR2 FQNEAQ. The CDR3 loop spans 18 amino acids. V dropped 5 bases and J dropped 0 bases, with 17 bases sitting between them. CDR3 residues: CASSTSLDSSSYNSPLHF. Here the CDR3 DNA reads TGTGCCAGCAGCACCTCCCTGGACAGTAGCTCCTATAATTCACCCCTCCACTTT.